This T cell receptor (beta chain) was sequenced for a study of cytomegalovirus exposure and HLA in healthy donors. General observations from the study: The classifier reportedly diagnosed cytomegalovirus status with high sensitivity and specificity.

This PCR relied on a set of 60 Vbeta primers and 13 Jbeta primers. The protocol was immunoSEQ multiplex PCR, while the TCRdb copy is restricted to in-frame clones and leaves out a portion. The sample shows more than 95,000 clones, 60% to 85% of them seen only once. The germline V gene encodes CDR1 MNHEY and CDR2 SVGAGI. This CDR3 spans 14 amino acids. V was shortened by 4 bases and J by 7 bases, with 16 bases between the two germline ends. This clone was counted a few times. Antigen: not known. V usage is TRBV6-5 and J usage is TRBJ2-5; the D gene is possibly TRBD1 (6 bases). This TCR was sampled from a man aged 25-40 years in good health and CMV-seronegative. The specimen was PBMCs. In nucleotides, the CDR3 is TGTGCCAGCAGTTCCTCTGGGACATCGCTGACCCAGTACTTC. It translates to CASSSSGTSLTQYF.